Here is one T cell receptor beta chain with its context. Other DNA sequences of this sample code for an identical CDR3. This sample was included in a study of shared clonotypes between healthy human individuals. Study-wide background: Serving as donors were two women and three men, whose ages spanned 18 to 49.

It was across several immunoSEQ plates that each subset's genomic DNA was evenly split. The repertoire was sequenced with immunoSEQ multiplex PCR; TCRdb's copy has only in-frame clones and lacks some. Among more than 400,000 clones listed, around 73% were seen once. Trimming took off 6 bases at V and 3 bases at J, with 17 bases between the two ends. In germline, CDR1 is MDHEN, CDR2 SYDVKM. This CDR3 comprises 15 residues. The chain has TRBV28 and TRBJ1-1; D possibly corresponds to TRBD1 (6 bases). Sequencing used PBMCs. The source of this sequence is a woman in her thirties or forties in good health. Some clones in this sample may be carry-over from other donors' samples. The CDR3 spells CASSSPHREDTEAFF. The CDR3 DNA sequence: TGTGCCAGCAGCTCCCCCCACAGGGAAGACACTGAAGCTTTCTTT.